These 18 T cell receptor beta chains originate from one sample sequenced in a study of T-cell memory formation after mild COVID-19. TCRdb redid the calling of the 5' RACE reads with MiXCR, one entry per CDR3 protein. The sample has 470,000 or so distinct CDR3 sequences, around 18% seen once. The sequenced material came from PBMCs or a T cell subset sorted from them (not recorded which). The receptor source for this set is an adult woman who had mild COVID-19 (a few samples of this study predate the infection). Cell type and time point are not known.

V usage is TRBV7-9 and J usage is TRBJ2-5; TRBD2 agrees at 12 bases. With V trimmed by 1 base and J by 3 bases, 6 bases remained unmatched. CDR3 length equals 17 residues. Germline-derived CDR1 and CDR2 are SEHNR and FQNEAQ (reference sequence). Here the CDR3 reads CASSLGTSGGNEETQYF. The CDR3 DNA reads TGTGCCAGCAGCTTAGGCACTAGCGGGGGGAACGAAGAGACCCAGTACTTC.

The V and J genes are TRBV20-1 and TRBJ2-3, with D perhaps TRBD2 (6 bases). The CDR3 is 16 residues long. Trimming removed 3 bases at V and 0 bases at J, with 16 bases between. Germline V gene lookup returns CDR1 DFQATT and CDR2 SNEGSKA (reference sequence). This CDR3 is CSARPVSGDSTDTQYF. The CDR3 DNA reads as TGCAGTGCTAGGCCCGTATCGGGAGATAGCACAGATACGCAGTATTTT.

This clonotype was observed a handful of times. This rearrangement joins TRBV5-1 to TRBJ2-4; TRBD2 is a possible D gene (5 bases). The CDR3 covers 15 residues. Germline-derived CDR1 and CDR2 are SGHRS and YFSETQ. V gave up 5 bases and J gave up 7 bases, with 19 bases separating them. CDR3 bases: TGCGCCAGCAGTCATGACACCTCTCAGCGGAACATTCAGTACTTC. Translation gives CASSHDTSQRNIQYF. Variable domain in full (rest from reference TRBV5-1 and TRBJ2-4): KAGVTQTPRYLIKTRGQQVTLSCSPISGHRSVSWYQQTPGQGLQFLFEYFSETQRNKGNFPGRFSGRQFSNSRSEMNVSTLELGDSALYLCASSHDTSQRNIQYFGAGTRLSVL.

A few counts support this clonotype. The gene calls are TRBV12-3 or TRBV12-4 and TRBJ2-7; 9 nucleotides match TRBD1. V dropped 5 bases and J dropped 6; count of bases not matched to a gene: 5. The CDR3 has 13 amino acids. CDR3 region: CASSRDRAAEQYF. CDR3 sequence (DNA): TGTGCCAGCAGTCGGGACAGGGCTGCCGAGCAGTACTTC.

The J gene is TRBJ2-3, the V gene TRBV11-2; possible D gene TRBD2, 6 bases. Germline assignment: CDR1 SGHAT and CDR2 FQNNGV. The CDR3 loop spans 20 amino acids. Trimming took 1 base from V and 2 from J, leaving 25 bases between them. The CDR3 nucleotides are TGTGCCAGCAGCTTAGCCCACCGGGGCGGGACCGGCAGGAACACAGATACGCAGTATTTT. Translated: CASSLAHRGGTGRNTDTQYF.

The genes are TRBV5-1 and TRBJ2-6; 8 bases match TRBD1. Germline CDR1 SGHRS, CDR2 YFSETQ. The CDR3 contains 16 residues. After removal of 4 bases from V and 2 bases from J, the junction contained 5 bases not matched to a gene. As DNA, the CDR3 is TGCGCCAGCAGCGCGACACAGGGGGCTGGGGCCAACGTCCTGACTTTC. It specifies CASSATQGAGANVLTF.

The rearrangement links TRBV19 to TRBJ2-7, with D perhaps TRBD1 or TRBD2 (5 bases each). Germline CDR1 and CDR2: LNHDA and SQIVND (reference sequence). This CDR3 is built from 14 residues. V gave up 3 bases and J gave up 2 bases, with 11 bases separating them. CDR3 amino acids: CASSIAPGPYEQYF. In nucleotides, the CDR3 is TGTGCCAGTAGTATCGCCCCGGGGCCCTACGAGCAGTACTTC.

This clonotype was observed a handful of times. The chain links TRBV3-1 to TRBJ2-2; TRBD1 agrees at 10 bases. Germline CDR1 is LGHDT and CDR2 is YNNKEL (reference sequence). CDR3 length: 17 residues. The V segment lost 5 bases and the J segment 7 bases; nucleotides outside the gene matches: 13. The CDR3 is CASSEAGTGALGGELFF. CDR3 nucleotides: TGTGCCAGCAGCGAAGCCGGGACAGGGGCATTAGGCGGGGAGCTGTTTTTT. The full variable domain, completed using reference TRBV3-1 and TRBJ2-2, is DTAVSQTPKYLVTQMGNDKSIKCEQNLGHDTMYWYKQDSKKFLKIMFSYNNKELIINETVPNRFSPKSPDKAHLNLHINSLELGDSAVYFCASSEAGTGALGGELFFGEGSRLTVL.

Comments on this clonotype: Sequence at one end of the junction differs from germline and may be a read error. This chain links TRBV6-2 or TRBV6-3 with TRBJ2-1; 13 bases fit TRBD2. The CDR3 runs 16 residues. Germline assignment: CDR1 MNHEY and CDR2 SVGEGT. Here the CDR3 DNA reads TGTGCCAGCAGTTCCTCGACTAGCGGGAGGTTGAATGATCAGTTCTTC. This sequence encodes CASSSSTSGRLNDQFF.

The chain carries TRBV7-9 and TRBJ2-7; D is uncertain. Trimming stripped 2 bases from V and 3 bases from J, with 8 bases between. Germline assignment: CDR1 SEHNR and CDR2 FQNEAQ (reference sequence). The length of the CDR3 is 13 residues. The CDR3 loop is CASSLSPLYEQYF. The CDR3 nucleotides read TGTGCCAGCAGCTTAAGTCCCCTCTACGAGCAGTACTTC. The complete variable domain, with remaining parts taken from reference TRBV7-9 and TRBJ2-7, reads DTGVSQNPRHKITKRGQNVTFRCDPISEHNRLYWYRQTLGQGPEFLTYFQNEAQLEKSRLLSDRFSAERPKGSFSTLEIQRTEQGDSAMYLCASSLSPLYEQYFGPGTRLTVT.

The chain is built from TRBV30 and TRBJ2-2, with 8 bases fitting TRBD1. The CDR3 is 15 residues long. Germline-derived CDR1 and CDR2 are GTSNPN and SVGIG (reference sequence). V lost 0 bases to trimming and J lost 7 bases; unmatched junction nucleotides: 7. The DNA of the CDR3 is TGTGCCTGGAGTGTAAAGACAGGGGCCGGCGGGGAGCTGTTTTTT. It codes for CAWSVKTGAGGELFF.

This clonotype has just one count. The chain is built from TRBV20-1 and TRBJ2-1; D is tentatively TRBD1 or TRBD2 (5 bases each). V lost 4 bases to trimming and J lost 4 bases, with 8 bases between them. CDR1 and CDR2 (germline): DFQATT, SNEGSKA (reference sequence). The CDR3 is 12 amino acids. As DNA, the CDR3 is TGCAGTGCTAAGAGGGGTTACAATGAGCAGTTCTTC. This codes for CSAKRGYNEQFF.

The rearrangement uses TRBV12-5 and TRBJ2-3; 9 positions agree with TRBD2. CDR1 is LGHNT, CDR2 FRNRAP, per germline. The V and J ends lost 2 bases and 4 bases, in that order; junction bases with no gene match: 10. This CDR3 contains 17 residues. In DNA, the CDR3 is TGTGCTAGTGGTTTGCCCATGCCGGGACTAGCATCAGATACGCAGTATTTT. Amino acids: CASGLPMPGLASDTQYF.

This clonotype is a singleton in its sample. The rearrangement joins TRBV27 to TRBJ2-1, with 7 bases identical to TRBD2. With V trimmed by 5 bases and J by 2 bases, 9 bases remained unmatched. The germline V gene has CDR1 MNHEY and CDR2 SMNVEV (reference sequence). This CDR3 has 16 amino acids. The chain's CDR3 is CASSPGLGRPYNEQFF. The CDR3 nucleotides read TGTGCCAGCAGTCCCGGACTAGGACGACCCTACAATGAGCAGTTCTTC.

The V call is TRBV20-1, the J call TRBJ2-1, with 9 bases identical to TRBD2. V shed 5 bases and J 4 bases; nucleotides not matched to a gene: 9. The length of the CDR3 is 15 residues. Germline-derived CDR1 and CDR2 are DFQATT and SNEGSKA (reference sequence). CDR3 DNA sequence: TGCAGTGCTGGGTCAGCGGGGGGCCCATACAATGAGCAGTTCTTC. Residues: CSAGSAGGPYNEQFF.

This chain joins TRBV4-1 and TRBJ2-3; 12 bases map to TRBD2. There are 18 residues in the CDR3. CDR1 MGHRA and CDR2 YSYEKL come from the germline V gene. After removal of 4 bases from V and 3 bases from J, the junction contained 11 bases not matched to a gene. This CDR3 is CASSPGLAGLGRTDTQYF. Here the CDR3 DNA reads TGCGCCAGCAGCCCTGGACTAGCGGGGCTTGGGAGGACAGATACGCAGTATTTT.

This clonotype appeared a single time. CDR3 in DNA: TGTGCCAGCTCACCAAATTTTGTCACAGATACGCAGTATTTT. This encodes CASSPNFVTDTQYF. J is TRBJ2-3 and V is TRBV18; D call uncertain. V lost 2 bases, J lost 2 bases, and 8 bases lay in between. Looked up from germline, CDR1 is KGHSH and CDR2 is LQKENI. The CDR3 is 14 amino acids. Based on the CDR3 plus reference TRBV18 and TRBJ2-3, the full variable domain is NAGVMQNPRHLVRRRGQEARLRCSPMKGHSHVYWYRQLPEEGLKFMVYLQKENIIDESGMPKERFSAEFPKEGPSILRIQQVVRGDSAAYFCASSPNFVTDTQYFGPGTRLTVL.

This clonotype was observed at least ten times. The rearrangement uses TRBV12-3 or TRBV12-4 and TRBJ1-1, with D possibly matching TRBD1 (5 bases). This CDR3 spans 13 amino acids. The ends were cut back, 6 bases at V and 5 bases at J, with 13 bases in the middle. CDR3 amino acids: CASRSGAGTEAFF. CDR3 bases: TGTGCCAGCAGGTCCGGGGCGGGGACTGAAGCTTTCTTT.